This T cell receptor (beta chain) was captured in a study of technical replicates of blood from a handful of donors. Assay used: immunoSEQ multiplex PCR; TCRdb lists only in-frame clones, some missing. The table has about 82,000 clones, nearly 96% seen once. Germline loops: CDR1 MNHEY, CDR2 SVGAGI. V lost 3 bases and J lost 6, with 10 bases in between. CDR3 size: 13 residues. Sequencing was performed on T cells isolated from PBMCs. This sequence originates from a human donor in good health. This sequence joins TRBV6-5 and TRBJ2-3; weak D call: TRBD2 (7 bases). The CDR3 sequence is CASSYGGADTQYF. The CDR3 region has the DNA TGTGCCAGCAGTTATGGGGGGGCGGATACGCAGTATTTT.